These 21 T cell receptor beta chains originate from one sample sequenced in a study of identical twins. TCRdb re-called the 5' RACE reads with MiXCR, one entry per CDR3 protein. The sample gives about 460,000 distinct CDR3 sequences, 13% to 15% of which show up once; about 0.52% is in the top ten. This same sample was also taken into another study, of yellow fever vaccine responses in identical twins.

The sequenced sample consisted of CD4+ T cells sorted from blood. These receptors came from a woman under 30 in good health.

The chain has TRBV20-1 and TRBJ1-1; maybe TRBD1 (5 bases). Germline loops: CDR1 DFQATT, CDR2 SNEGSKA (reference sequence). Trimming pared 1 base from V and 4 bases from J, leaving 7 bases between. There are 12 residues in the CDR3. The CDR3 nucleotides read TGCAGTGCTAGAGCAGGGCCCACTGAAGCTTTCTTT. Translating gives CSARAGPTEAFF.

The CDR3 nucleotides read TGTGCCAGCAGGGATTTAGGACAAGAGACCCAGTACTTC. As protein: CASRDLGQETQYF. The J gene is TRBJ2-5, the V gene TRBV28; D gene ambiguous. Germline CDR1 is MDHEN and CDR2 is SYDVKM. Between the trimmed V and J ends, which lost 6 bases and 2 bases, there was a span of 10 bases. This CDR3 spans 13 amino acids.

This clonotype was counted a few times. J is TRBJ2-5 and V is TRBV5-1; D may be TRBD2 (6 bases). V dropped 0 bases and J dropped 5 bases, with 17 bases sitting between them. From germline, CDR1 is SGHRS and CDR2 YFSETQ. This CDR3 is built from 16 residues. The CDR3 nucleotides read TGCGCCAGCAGCTTGGCAGTGGGCGCGGGGAAGGAGACCCAGTACTTC. Its translation is CASSLAVGAGKETQYF.

In this sample, this clonotype turned up a few times. The chain carries TRBV10-3 and TRBJ1-2; D unclear. Germline values: CDR1 ENHRY, CDR2 SYGVKD. Trimming pared 3 bases from V and 8 bases from J, leaving 10 bases between. CDR3 length: 12 residues. DNA of the CDR3: TGTGCCATCAGTGAAGGCGGGGAGGGCTACACCTTC. Encoded protein: CAISEGGEGYTF.

The V and J genes are TRBV7-2 and TRBJ2-7; tentatively, D is TRBD2 (6 bases). The CDR3 runs 15 residues. Trimming pared 2 bases from V and 7 bases from J, leaving 18 bases between. CDR1 and CDR2 from the germline V gene are SGHTA and FQGNSA. This CDR3 is CASSLRGRGFEEQYF. CDR3 DNA sequence: TGTGCCAGCAGCTTACGTGGACGGGGGTTCGAAGAGCAGTACTTC.

This clonotype was detected only a few times. V is TRBV28 and J is TRBJ1-5; possible D gene TRBD1, 5 bases. The germline V gene encodes CDR1 MDHEN and CDR2 SYDVKM. The CDR3 runs 14 residues. Trimming left V 5 bases short and J 4 bases short, with 12 bases between. CDR3 residues: CASSQWGENQPQHF. In nucleotides, the CDR3 is TGTGCCAGCAGTCAATGGGGGGAAAATCAGCCCCAGCATTTT.

This clonotype was counted between two and nine times. The J gene is TRBJ2-2, the V gene TRBV28; 9 positions agree with TRBD2. V lost 3 bases, J lost 0 bases, and 8 bases stayed unmatched. Germline V lookup: CDR1 MDHEN, CDR2 SYDVKM. CDR3 size: 18 residues. The CDR3 here is CASSFGGRGSANTGELFF. Written as DNA, the CDR3 is TGTGCCAGCAGTTTTGGCGGGAGGGGGTCCGCGAACACCGGGGAGCTGTTTTTT.

This clonotype was counted at least ten times. V gene TRBV7-3 combines with J gene TRBJ1-2; D is possibly TRBD1 (5 bases). This CDR3 comprises 13 residues. Germline V gene lookup returns CDR1 SGHTA and CDR2 FQGTGA. Trimming left V 2 bases short and J 4 bases short, with 8 bases between. This chain's CDR3 is CASSLQGGYGYTF. As DNA, the CDR3 is TGTGCCAGCAGCTTACAGGGCGGCTATGGCTACACCTTC.

V is TRBV28 and J is TRBJ1-6; a possible D gene is TRBD1 (6 bases). Germline lookup yields CDR1 MDHEN and CDR2 SYDVKM. Trimming pared 6 bases from V and 0 bases from J, leaving 9 bases between. This CDR3 is built from 15 residues. CDR3 sequence reads: CASSTGSSYNSPLHF. In DNA form, the CDR3 reads TGTGCCAGCAGCACAGGGAGCTCCTATAATTCACCCCTCCACTTT.

The chain couples TRBV4-1 to TRBJ2-2; D unresolved. V shed 3 bases and J shed 2 bases, with 16 bases lying between them. Per the germline V gene, CDR1 is MGHRA and CDR2 is YSYEKL. CDR3 size: 17 residues. DNA of the CDR3: TGCGCCAGCAGCCAGGGGATCCGACAACCCAACACCGGGGAGCTGTTTTTT. Residues: CASSQGIRQPNTGELFF.

This clonotype was seen a few times. The chain is built from TRBV11-1 and TRBJ2-1; 14 bases line up with TRBD2. V shed 5 bases and J 2 bases; nucleotides not matched to a gene: 11. The CDR3 is made up of 19 amino acids. Germline V gene sequence: CDR1 SGHAT, CDR2 FQDESV (reference sequence). The CDR3 sequence: CASSQRGLAGAVAYNEQFF. The CDR3 nucleotides read TGTGCCAGCAGCCAAAGGGGACTAGCGGGAGCCGTGGCCTACAATGAGCAGTTCTTC.

V usage is TRBV27 and J usage is TRBJ2-3; 14 positions agree with TRBD2. V gave up 1 base and J gave up 4 bases; unmatched junction bases: 4. CDR3 length: 17 residues. Per the germline V gene, CDR1 is MNHEY and CDR2 is SMNVEV (reference sequence). The CDR3 nucleotides are TGTGCCAGCAGTTTATTAGGGACTAGCGGGAGCGCAGATACGCAGTATTTT. It yields the protein CASSLLGTSGSADTQYF.

This sequence joins TRBV7-2 and TRBJ2-7; D gene unclear. Trimming took off 0 bases at V and 2 bases at J, with 11 bases between the two ends. Germline CDR1 SGHTA, CDR2 FQGNSA. The CDR3 covers 15 residues. The CDR3 DNA is TGTGCCAGCAGCTTAGCGCTGGGAAGCACCTACGAGCAGTACTTC. It is translated as CASSLALGSTYEQYF.

The table lists this clonotype with a few counts. This chain links TRBV10-2 with TRBJ1-2; TRBD1 matches at 10 bases. Germline CDR1 WSHSY, CDR2 SAAADI. With V trimmed by 7 bases and J by 9 bases, 5 bases remained unmatched. The CDR3 totals 12 residues. CDR3 residues: CASKPGQGSYTF. Here the CDR3 DNA reads TGCGCCAGCAAACCGGGACAGGGGAGCTACACCTTC.

There are a few counts of this clonotype. V is TRBV30 and J is TRBJ2-3; 9 bases map to TRBD1. The trim removed 3 bases at V and 2 bases at J, leaving 3 bases unmatched. The CDR3 runs 14 residues. CDR1 is GTSNPN and CDR2 is SVGIG in the germline V gene (reference sequence). CDR3 DNA sequence: TGTGCCTGGAGAGGGGACAGGGACACAGATACGCAGTATTTT. Translation gives CAWRGDRDTDTQYF.

This clonotype was seen more than once but under ten times. The J gene is TRBJ2-1, the V gene TRBV15; 11 nucleotides agree with TRBD2. CDR3 size: 16 residues. Germline V gene data show CDR1 as LNHNV and CDR2 as YYDKDF (reference sequence). After removal of 5 bases from V and 7 bases from J, the junction contained 10 bases not matched to a gene. The CDR3 bases are TGTGCCACCAGCCCTCGGGGGACTAGCGGTTCTAATGAGCAGTTCTTC. Translation gives CATSPRGTSGSNEQFF.

The V gene is TRBV5-1, the J gene TRBJ2-3, with 8 bases fitting TRBD2. Germline V CDR1 and CDR2: SGHRS, YFSETQ. The CDR3 runs 15 residues. V lost 1 base and J lost 5; bases outside the gene matches: 6. The CDR3 loop is CASSLRTGGQDTQYF. The CDR3 DNA is TGCGCCAGCAGCTTGCGGACGGGGGGGCAAGATACGCAGTATTTT.

This clonotype showed up just a few times. The V and J genes are TRBV28 and TRBJ2-2; D is perhaps TRBD2 (5 bases). This CDR3 has 19 amino acids. The V end was cut by 0 bases, the J end by 1 base, with 18 bases between. The germline V gene encodes CDR1 MDHEN and CDR2 SYDVKM. As DNA, the CDR3 is TGTGCCAGCAGTTTATGGGCCCCCGTTGTGAGGGTGAACACCGGGGAGCTGTTTTTT. This gives the protein CASSLWAPVVRVNTGELFF. Together with reference TRBV28 and TRBJ2-2, the CDR3 gives the full variable domain: DVKVTQSSRYLVKRTGEKVFLECVQDMDHENMFWYRQDPGLGLRLIYFSYDVKMKEKGDIPEGYSVSREKKERFSLILESASTNQTSMYLCASSLWAPVVRVNTGELFFGEGSRLTVL.

This clonotype was observed a few times. The V and J genes are TRBV7-2 and TRBJ2-7, with 7 bases matching TRBD1. The CDR3 runs 14 residues. J was trimmed by 2 bases and V by 4 bases; bases with no gene match: 5. Germline loops: CDR1 SGHTA, CDR2 FQGNSA. CDR3 bases: TGTGCCAGCAGCTCAGCCGGGACAGCCTACGAGCAGTACTTC. Protein: CASSSAGTAYEQYF.

The sample holds a few counts of this clonotype. The V call is TRBV7-6, the J call TRBJ2-3; 14 bases agree with TRBD2. Per the germline V gene, CDR1 is SGHVS and CDR2 is FNYEAQ. This CDR3 contains 17 residues. V lost 3 bases, J lost 3 bases, and 5 bases stayed unmatched. Written as DNA, the CDR3 is TGTGCCAGCAGCTTGACTAGCGGGGGGGCCGGGACAGATACGCAGTATTTT. The encoded protein is CASSLTSGGAGTDTQYF. The full variable domain, in which reference TRBV7-6 and TRBJ2-3 provide the parts outside the CDR3, is GAGVSQSPRYKVTKRGQDVALRCDPISGHVSLYWYRQALGQGPEFLTYFNYEAQQDKSGLPNDRFSAERPEGSISTLTIQRTEQRDSAMYRCASSLTSGGAGTDTQYFGPGTRLTVL.

The chain carries TRBV20-1 and TRBJ2-3, with 12 positions matching TRBD2. The junction had 8 bases not matched to a gene; V was cut back by 6 bases and J by 4 bases. CDR1 DFQATT and CDR2 SNEGSKA come from the germline V gene (reference sequence). This CDR3 is built from 15 residues. The CDR3 is CSAPSSGRGSDTQYF. The CDR3 DNA reads as TGCAGTGCCCCCTCTAGCGGGAGGGGGTCAGATACGCAGTATTTT.